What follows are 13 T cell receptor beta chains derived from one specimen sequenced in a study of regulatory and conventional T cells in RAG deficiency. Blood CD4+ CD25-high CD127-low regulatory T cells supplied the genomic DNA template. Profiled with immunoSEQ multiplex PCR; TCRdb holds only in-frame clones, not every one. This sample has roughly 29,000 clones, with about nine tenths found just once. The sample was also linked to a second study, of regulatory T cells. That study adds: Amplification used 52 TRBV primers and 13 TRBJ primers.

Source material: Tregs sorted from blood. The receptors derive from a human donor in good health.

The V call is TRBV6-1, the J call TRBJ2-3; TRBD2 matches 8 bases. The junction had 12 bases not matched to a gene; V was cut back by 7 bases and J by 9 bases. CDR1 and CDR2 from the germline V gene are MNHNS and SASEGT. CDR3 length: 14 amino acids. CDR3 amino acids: CASIRGGPRGTQYF. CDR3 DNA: TGTGCCAGCATCCGCGGGGGGCCTCGCGGGACGCAGTATTTT.

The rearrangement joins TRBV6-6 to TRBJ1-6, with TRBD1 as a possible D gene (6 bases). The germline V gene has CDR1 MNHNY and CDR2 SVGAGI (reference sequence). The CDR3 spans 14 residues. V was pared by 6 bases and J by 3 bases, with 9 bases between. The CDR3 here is CASRRQDYNSPLHF. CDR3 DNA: TGTGCCAGCAGAAGACAGGACTATAATTCACCCCTCCACTTT.

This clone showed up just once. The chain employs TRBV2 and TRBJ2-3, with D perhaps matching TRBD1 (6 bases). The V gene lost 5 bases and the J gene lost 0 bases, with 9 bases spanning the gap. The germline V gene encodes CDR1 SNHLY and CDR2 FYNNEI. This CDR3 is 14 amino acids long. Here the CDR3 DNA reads TGTGCCAGCAGTCAGGACAGAAGCACAGATACGCAGTATTTT. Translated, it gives CASSQDRSTDTQYF.

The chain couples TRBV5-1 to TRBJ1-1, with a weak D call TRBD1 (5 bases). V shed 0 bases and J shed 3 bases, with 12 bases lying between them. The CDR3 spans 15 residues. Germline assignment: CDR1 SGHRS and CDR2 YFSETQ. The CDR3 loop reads CASSLALSGHTEAFF. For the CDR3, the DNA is TGCGCCAGCAGCTTGGCATTATCGGGGCACACTGAAGCTTTCTTT.

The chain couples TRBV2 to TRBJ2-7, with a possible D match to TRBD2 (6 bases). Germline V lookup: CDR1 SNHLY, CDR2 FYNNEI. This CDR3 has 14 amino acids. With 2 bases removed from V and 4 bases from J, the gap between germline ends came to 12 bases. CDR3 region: CASSEHGGVYEQYF. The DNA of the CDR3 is TGTGCCAGCAGTGAACACGGGGGTGTTTACGAGCAGTACTTC.

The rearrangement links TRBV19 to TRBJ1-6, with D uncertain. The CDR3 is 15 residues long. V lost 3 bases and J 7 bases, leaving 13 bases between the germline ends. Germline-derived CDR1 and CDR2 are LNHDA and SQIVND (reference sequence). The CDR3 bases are TGTGCCAGTAGTATGATTGACGGTCGAAATTCACCCCTCCACTTT. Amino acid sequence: CASSMIDGRNSPLHF.

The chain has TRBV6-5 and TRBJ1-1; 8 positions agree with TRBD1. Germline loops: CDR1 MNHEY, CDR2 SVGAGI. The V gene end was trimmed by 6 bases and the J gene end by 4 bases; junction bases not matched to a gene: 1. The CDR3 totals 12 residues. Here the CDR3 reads CASRGQATEAFF. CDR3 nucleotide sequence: TGTGCCAGCAGGGGACAGGCCACTGAAGCTTTCTTT.

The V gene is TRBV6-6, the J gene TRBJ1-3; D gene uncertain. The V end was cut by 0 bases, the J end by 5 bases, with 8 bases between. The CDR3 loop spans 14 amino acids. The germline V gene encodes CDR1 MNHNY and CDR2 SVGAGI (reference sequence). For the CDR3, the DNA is TGTGCCAGCAGTTACTCCCCCTTACGAAACACCATATATTTT. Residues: CASSYSPLRNTIYF.

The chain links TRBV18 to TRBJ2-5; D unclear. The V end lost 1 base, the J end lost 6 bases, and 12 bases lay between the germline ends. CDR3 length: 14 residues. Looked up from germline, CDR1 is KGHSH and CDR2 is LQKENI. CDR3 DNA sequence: TGTGCCAGCTCACCACTGGCAGCAGAAAAGACCCAGTACTTC. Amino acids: CASSPLAAEKTQYF.

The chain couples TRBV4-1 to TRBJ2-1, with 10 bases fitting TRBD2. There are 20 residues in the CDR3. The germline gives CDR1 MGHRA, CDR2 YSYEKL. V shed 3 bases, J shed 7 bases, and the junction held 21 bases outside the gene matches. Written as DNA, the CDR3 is TGCGCCAGCAGCCAGGATGGGTCAGCGGGGGGGCCTTATCGGCTAAATGAGCAGTTCTTC. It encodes CASSQDGSAGGPYRLNEQFF.

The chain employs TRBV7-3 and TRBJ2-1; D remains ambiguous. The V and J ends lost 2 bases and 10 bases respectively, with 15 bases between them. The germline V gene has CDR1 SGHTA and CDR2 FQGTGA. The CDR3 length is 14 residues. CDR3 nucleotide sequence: TGTGCCAGCAGCTTATTAGTGATGGATGGCGAGCAGTTCTTC. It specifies CASSLLVMDGEQFF.

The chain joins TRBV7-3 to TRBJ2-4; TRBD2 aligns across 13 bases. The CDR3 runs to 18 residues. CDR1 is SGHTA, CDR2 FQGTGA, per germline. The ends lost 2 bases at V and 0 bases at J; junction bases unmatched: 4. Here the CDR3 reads CASSLGTSGTLAKNIQYF. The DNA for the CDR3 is TGTGCCAGCAGCTTAGGGACTAGCGGGACTCTAGCCAAAAACATTCAGTACTTC.

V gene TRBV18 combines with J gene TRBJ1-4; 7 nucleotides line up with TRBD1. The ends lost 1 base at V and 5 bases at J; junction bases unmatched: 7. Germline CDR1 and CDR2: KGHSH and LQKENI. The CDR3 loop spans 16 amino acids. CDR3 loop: CASSPRGDRLNEKLFF. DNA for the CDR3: TGTGCCAGCTCACCACGAGGGGACAGACTCAATGAAAAACTGTTTTTT.